The 18 T cell receptor beta chains below come from one sample, sequenced in a study of blood T cell repertoires in COVID-19. Sequencing used immunoSEQ multiplex PCR; TCRdb keeps in-frame clones, though not all of them. The sample includes about 200,000 clones, about nine tenths of them seen just once. Sample: peripheral blood. The source is a man aged 50 or older with acute or convalescent COVID-19.

The chain links TRBV27 to TRBJ2-7, with 7 bases aligning to TRBD1. V gave up 2 bases and J gave up 2 bases; unmatched junction bases: 6. The CDR3 covers 15 residues. Germline CDR1 and CDR2: MNHEY and SMNVEV (reference sequence). The CDR3 loop reads CASSLQGQSPYEQYF. DNA of the CDR3: TGTGCCAGCAGTTTACAGGGACAGAGTCCCTACGAGCAGTACTTC.

Here the CDR3 reads CASSSRPGTSYNEQFF. The DNA for the CDR3 is TGTGCCAGCAGCTCTCGTCCCGGGACATCATACAATGAGCAGTTCTTC. The V and J genes are TRBV7-6 and TRBJ2-1; possible D gene TRBD1, 6 bases. Germline V gene lookup returns CDR1 SGHVS and CDR2 FNYEAQ. The V gene lost 4 bases and the J gene lost 4 bases, with 17 bases spanning the gap. The CDR3 covers 16 residues.

The rearrangement uses TRBV7-8 and TRBJ2-1; 7 bases map to TRBD1. CDR3 length: 15 residues. Germline lookup yields CDR1 SGHVS and CDR2 FQNEAQ. J lost 7 bases, V lost 1 base, and 7 bases had no gene match. CDR3 region: CASSLVTRGWNEQFF. The DNA of the CDR3 is TGTGCCAGCAGCTTAGTTACCAGGGGGTGGAATGAGCAGTTCTTC.

The chain uses TRBV5-1 and TRBJ2-7, with D perhaps matching TRBD2 (5 bases). The V end lost 4 bases, the J end lost 0 bases, and 14 bases lay between the germline ends. The CDR3 is made up of 15 amino acids. CDR1 is SGHRS, CDR2 YFSETQ, per germline. The CDR3 sequence: CASSPVRDYSYEQYF. For the CDR3, the DNA is TGCGCCAGCAGCCCGGTCCGAGACTACTCCTACGAGCAGTACTTC.

This rearrangement joins TRBV5-1 to TRBJ2-3; D not resolved. Germline lookup yields CDR1 SGHRS and CDR2 YFSETQ. This CDR3 is built from 14 residues. V dropped 0 bases and J dropped 3 bases, with 8 bases sitting between them. The CDR3 protein is CASSLVGVTDTQYF. The CDR3 DNA reads TGCGCCAGCAGCTTGGTCGGAGTTACAGATACGCAGTATTTT.

The chain employs TRBV19 and TRBJ2-2; D is ambiguous. Deletions cut 1 base from V and 7 bases from J, with 13 bases between. CDR1 is LNHDA, CDR2 SQIVND, per germline (reference sequence). This CDR3 is 15 amino acids long. The CDR3 protein is CASSIVATSGGELFF. CDR3 bases: TGTGCCAGTAGTATAGTGGCCACCTCAGGCGGGGAGCTGTTTTTT.

CDR3 residues: CASSATGIPEAFF. CDR3 DNA: TGTGCCAGCAGCGCGACAGGGATCCCTGAAGCTTTCTTT. The chain combines TRBV7-9 with TRBJ1-1; 7 positions match TRBD1. The germline V gene encodes CDR1 SEHNR and CDR2 FQNEAQ (reference sequence). CDR3 length: 13 amino acids. Trimming cost V 5 bases and J 6 bases; bases outside gene matches: 6.

The chain recombines TRBV6-6 with TRBJ1-6, with D perhaps TRBD1 (5 bases). Germline V CDR1 and CDR2: MNHNY, SVGAGI (reference sequence). CDR3 length: 13 amino acids. The V end was cut by 8 bases, the J end by 7 bases, with 12 bases between. The CDR3 loop is CASQGRGNSPLHF. The CDR3 DNA is TGTGCCAGCCAGGGACGGGGGAATTCACCCCTCCACTTT.

The chain carries TRBV4-2 and TRBJ2-5, with a possible D match to TRBD1 (6 bases). From germline, CDR1 is LGHNA and CDR2 YNFKEQ. The CDR3 consists of 16 residues. The ends were cut back, 1 base at V and 5 bases at J, with 17 bases in the middle. CDR3 amino acids: CASSQGLPRGGETQYF. CDR3 sequence (DNA): TGTGCCAGCAGCCAAGGATTGCCCAGGGGTGGGGAGACCCAGTACTTC.

This chain uses TRBV5-5 with TRBJ1-6; maybe TRBD1 (5 bases). The CDR3 is made up of 13 amino acids. V dropped 1 base and J dropped 8 bases, with 7 bases sitting between them. Germline loops: CDR1 SGHKS, CDR2 YYEKEE (reference sequence). The chain's CDR3 is CASSLTGDSPLHF. The CDR3, as DNA: TGTGCCAGCAGCTTGACGGGGGATTCACCCCTCCACTTT.

The chain has TRBV6-5 and TRBJ2-5; 8 bases are shared with TRBD1. The CDR3 extends over 14 amino acids. CDR1 MNHEY and CDR2 SVGAGI come from the germline V gene. Trimming cost V 8 bases and J 4 bases; bases outside gene matches: 9. The CDR3 coding sequence is TGTGCCAGCCACGCCGGACAGGGAGGAGAGACCCAGTACTTC. Translating gives CASHAGQGGETQYF.

The chain combines TRBV19 with TRBJ2-2, with 8 bases lining up with TRBD2. V dropped 3 bases and J dropped 7; count of bases not matched to a gene: 10. The germline V gene encodes CDR1 LNHDA and CDR2 SQIVND (reference sequence). The CDR3 runs to 16 residues. The CDR3 region has the DNA TGTGCCAGTAGTATCGATCCGGGGGGGCCGTACGGGGAGCTGTTTTTT. This translates into CASSIDPGGPYGELFF.

The chain uses TRBV18 and TRBJ1-2, with a weak D call TRBD1 (6 bases). V dropped 5 bases and J dropped 6 bases, with 16 bases sitting between them. The germline V gene has CDR1 KGHSH and CDR2 LQKENI. The CDR3 covers 14 residues. CDR3 sequence: CASSTGWRLDGYTF. The DNA for the CDR3 is TGTGCCAGCTCAACAGGGTGGCGGTTAGATGGCTACACCTTC.

The gene calls are TRBV7-9 and TRBJ1-1; maybe TRBD1 (6 bases). The germline V and J ends were trimmed by 5 bases and 1 base, with 14 bases remaining between them. The CDR3 length is 15 residues. The germline V gene has CDR1 SEHNR and CDR2 FQNEAQ (reference sequence). CDR3 region: CASSRGGIRNTEAFF. CDR3 bases: TGTGCCAGCAGCCGGGGGGGCATCCGGAACACTGAAGCTTTCTTT.

The CDR3 loop reads CASSMRQGNQPQHF. CDR3 DNA: TGTGCCAGTAGTATGAGGCAGGGGAATCAGCCCCAGCATTTT. V is TRBV19 and J is TRBJ1-5, with D maybe TRBD1 (6 bases). The CDR3 loop spans 14 amino acids. CDR1 is LNHDA, CDR2 SQIVND, per germline (reference sequence). V lost 3 bases, J lost 4 bases, and 10 bases lay in between. The variable domain in full, with the rest retrieved from reference TRBV19 and TRBJ1-5, is DGGITQSPKYLFRKEGQNVTLSCEQNLNHDAMYWYRQDPGQGLRLIYYSQIVNDFQKGDIAEGYSVSREKKESFPLTVTSAQKNPTAFYLCASSMRQGNQPQHFGDGTRLSIL.

This sequence joins TRBV15 and TRBJ2-5; the D gene is possibly TRBD1 (6 bases). The V gene lost 1 base and the J gene lost 3 bases, with 12 bases spanning the gap. The CDR3 consists of 15 residues. CDR1 and CDR2 (germline): LNHNV, YYDKDF (reference sequence). The CDR3: CATSRGGGLEETQYF. The CDR3 DNA follows: TGTGCCACCAGCAGAGGTGGGGGCCTCGAAGAGACCCAGTACTTC.

The chain is built from TRBV2 and TRBJ1-2; 9 bases match TRBD1. Unmatched junction bases numbered 7, after V lost 7 bases and J lost 4 bases. CDR1 is SNHLY, CDR2 FYNNEI, per germline. The CDR3 consists of 14 residues. CDR3: CASTRDREFYGYTF. The CDR3 DNA reads TGTGCCAGCACCCGGGACAGGGAGTTCTATGGCTACACCTTC.

This clone was seen a handful of times. This chain joins TRBV7-9 and TRBJ1-1, with a weak D call TRBD1 (6 bases). The CDR3 is 16 residues long. Germline CDR1 is SEHNR and CDR2 is FQNEAQ (reference sequence). V lost 5 bases and J 8 bases, leaving 24 bases between the germline ends. CDR3 protein: CASSETAPGQGSEAFF. Written as DNA, the CDR3 is TGTGCCAGCAGCGAGACAGCTCCGGGTCAGGGGTCCGAAGCTTTCTTT.